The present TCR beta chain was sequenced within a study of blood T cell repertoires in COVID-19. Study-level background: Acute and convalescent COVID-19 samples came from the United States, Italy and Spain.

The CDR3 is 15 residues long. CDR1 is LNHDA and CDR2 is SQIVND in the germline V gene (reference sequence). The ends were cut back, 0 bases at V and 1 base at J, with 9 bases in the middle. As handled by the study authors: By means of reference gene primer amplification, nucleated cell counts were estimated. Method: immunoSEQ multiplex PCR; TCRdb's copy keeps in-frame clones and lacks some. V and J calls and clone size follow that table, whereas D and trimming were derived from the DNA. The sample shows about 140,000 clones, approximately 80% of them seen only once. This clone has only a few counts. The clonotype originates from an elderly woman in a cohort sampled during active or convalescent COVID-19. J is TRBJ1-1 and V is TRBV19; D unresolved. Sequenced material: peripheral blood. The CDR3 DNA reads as TGTGCCAGTAGTATAGATAACCGCGCGAACACTGAAGCTTTCTTT. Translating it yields CASSIDNRANTEAFF.